Listed here is a single TCR beta chain. These data belong to a study of shared clonotypes between healthy human individuals. Clones were sequenced by immunoSEQ multiplex PCR, and TCRdb holds only the in-frame ones, with some missing. Of a few million clones listed, just over 90% are singletons. V was pared by 9 bases and J by 4 bases, with 13 bases between. Germline CDR1 and CDR2: LNHDA and SQIVND (reference sequence). The CDR3 runs to 13 residues. The study separated CD4+ cells into CD45RA+ naive and CD45RA-negative memory subsets. Input material: naive CD4+ T cells sorted from blood. Regarding subset: CD45RA+ positively selected. The origin of this receptor is a man aged 18 to 29 in good health. The gene calls are TRBV19 and TRBJ1-3; TRBD1 might be the D (5 bases). CDR3 protein: CASSYRLGNTIYF. The CDR3 nucleotides read TGTGCCAGCTCATACAGGCTGGGAAACACCATATATTTT. Full variable domain (remainder filled in from reference TRBV19 and TRBJ1-3): DGGITQSPKYLFRKEGQNVTLSCEQNLNHDAMYWYRQDPGQGLRLIYYSQIVNDFQKGDIAEGYSVSREKKESFPLTVTSAQKNPTAFYLCASSYRLGNTIYFGEGSWLTVV.